The present T cell receptor (beta chain) was sequenced within a study of CD8 T cells in Susac syndrome (dated by TCRdb to about 2019). For the wider study: Of the Susac syndrome patients who were sequenced, 5 or 6 had clinically active disease and 8 or 9 were in clinical remission. Susac syndrome patients were therapy-naive, on corticosteroids (some also receiving IVIg), or on IVIg alone at blood withdrawal. Whether CD8+ T cell activation and differentiation in Susac syndrome was antigen driven was tested using repertoire sequencing. Clonality of the CD8+ T cell repertoire was compared between roughly twelve healthy donors, approximately 14 Susac syndrome patients and roughly 16 multiple sclerosis patients. What the authors observed across the whole study: Clonal expansion was seen in Susac syndrome CD8+ repertoires, peaking in CD8+ TEMRA cells and being greater in clinically active patients than in remitting ones. Looking at Susac-specific public clones, the researchers identified some 16 in the total CD8+ repertoire and five in the CD8+ TEMRA repertoire. The number of individuals in the TCR sequencing and HLA analysis was recognized as being relatively small.

RNA was extracted using the RNeasy kit, and roughly 0.5 to 1 microgram was reverse transcribed with random hexamers. The immunoSEQ multiplex PCR assay, which covers 54 Vbeta and 13 Jbeta segments, was used to amplify TCR beta CDR3 regions. To correct PCR amplification bias, a synthetic template baseline was used for both primer optimization and computational correction. Per the authors' processing: Only productive sequences were kept, with reads annotated to V, D and J genes according to IMGT and analyzed in immunoSEQ Analyzer. Clonality was calculated as one minus the Shannon entropy normalized by log2 of the number of productive unique sequences. For each patient and control, public and private clones were evaluated within the 100 most prevalent clones. Susac-specific clones were defined as absent from healthy and MS cohorts, some 1,000 published viral clones and other ImmuneACCESS disease sequences. TCRdb itself trimmed the public reads at Q25 with fastp, ran MiXCR and retained productive beta chains. Merged by CDR3 protein, the rows form single entries marked with the most common genes and DNA. TCRdb, not the original authors, processed these V and J calls. The sample table lists around 79,000 distinct CDR3 sequences, approximately 94% of them with a count of one. The ten largest clones add up to about 0.52% of the sample.

Remarks on this clonotype: Its antigen is currently not known. The input lacks base qualities; no much larger clone sits a single base away.

V and J are truncated by 7 bases and 1 base respectively, leaving an intervening sequence of 26 bases. From the cysteine up to the phenylalanine, the CDR3 has a length of 19 residues. Only CDR3 DNA is held: 57 bases, read in frame from base 1. High-throughput TCR beta sequencing profiled peripheral blood CD8+ and CD4+ T cells from healthy donors, Susac syndrome patients and multiple sclerosis patients. The Susac syndrome patients fulfilled recently defined diagnostic criteria for definite or probable disease. Bulk CD8+ and CD4+ T cells were purified by magnetic negative isolation, while CD8+ TEMRA cells were enriched using FACS. Blood was collected in EDTA tubes and processed within 24 hours, with PBMCs isolated through density gradient centrifugation. PBMCs intended for TCR sequencing were frozen in liquid nitrogen and were later thawed in a 37 degrees C water bath. A purity of at least 90% was achieved for sorted or isolated CD4+, CD8+ and CD8+ TEMRA cells.

The receptor chain draws on TRBV12-3 or TRBV12-4 and TRBJ1-5; TRBD1 might be the D gene, on 6 matching bases. This clonotype was sampled from a human donor with Susac syndrome. Sample: CD8+ T cells from PBMCs. The DNA sequence reads TGTGCCAGCAACCCTTCTGGGGGGCCGAGGGAGAAAAGCAATCAGCCCCAGCATTTT. Protein translation: CASNPSGGPREKSNQPQHF.